This T cell receptor (beta chain) was captured by sequencing in a study of early T cells in non-severe SARS-CoV-2 infection. Via MiXCR, TCRdb re-called the 5' RACE reads, giving one row per CDR3 protein. This sample carries around 84,000 distinct CDR3 sequences, around 15% of them seen once, and the ten largest clones take more than 6.5%. After removal of 0 bases from V and 7 bases from J, the junction contained 8 bases not matched to a gene. The CDR3 sequence is 17 residues long. CDR1 is LGHNA and CDR2 is YNFKEQ in the germline V gene. This chain joins TRBV4-2 and TRBJ2-1; 11 bases map to TRBD2. The material sequenced was whole blood. The clonotype comes from an adult who was a healthcare worker with PCR-confirmed SARS-CoV-2 infection or an uninfected control (not recorded which). This CDR3 reads CASSQDSRLAGPNEQFF. The CDR3 bases are TGTGCCAGCAGCCAAGATAGTCGACTAGCGGGACCTAATGAGCAGTTCTTC.